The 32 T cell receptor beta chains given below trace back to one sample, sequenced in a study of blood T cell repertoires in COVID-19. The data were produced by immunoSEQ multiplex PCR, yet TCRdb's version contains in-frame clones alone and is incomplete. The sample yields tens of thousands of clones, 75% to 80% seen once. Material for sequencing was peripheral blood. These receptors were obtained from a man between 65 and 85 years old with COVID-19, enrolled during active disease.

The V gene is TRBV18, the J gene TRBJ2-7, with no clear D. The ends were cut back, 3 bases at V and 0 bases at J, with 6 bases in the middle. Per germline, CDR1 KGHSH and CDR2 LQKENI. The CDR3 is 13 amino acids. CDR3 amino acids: CASSPESSYEQYF. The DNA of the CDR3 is TGTGCCAGCTCACCGGAGAGCTCCTACGAGCAGTACTTC.

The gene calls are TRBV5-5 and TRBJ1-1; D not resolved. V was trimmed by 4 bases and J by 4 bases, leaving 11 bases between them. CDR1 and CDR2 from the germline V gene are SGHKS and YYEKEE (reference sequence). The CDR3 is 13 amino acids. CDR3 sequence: CASSTSGSTEAFF. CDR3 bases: TGTGCCAGCAGCACCTCGGGGTCCACTGAAGCTTTCTTT. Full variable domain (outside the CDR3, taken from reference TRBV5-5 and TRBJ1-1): DAGVTQSPTHLIKTRGQQVTLRCSPISGHKSVSWYQQVLGQGPQFIFQYYEKEERGRGNFPDRFSARQFPNYSSELNVNALLLGDSALYLCASSTSGSTEAFFGQGTRLTVV.

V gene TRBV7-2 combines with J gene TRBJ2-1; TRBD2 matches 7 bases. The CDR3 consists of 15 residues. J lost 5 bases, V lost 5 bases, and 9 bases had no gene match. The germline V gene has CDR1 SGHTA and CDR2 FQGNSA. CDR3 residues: CASSPRDYRDNEQFF. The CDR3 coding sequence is TGTGCCAGCAGCCCGAGGGACTATAGGGACAATGAGCAGTTCTTC. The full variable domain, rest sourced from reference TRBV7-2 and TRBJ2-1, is GAGVSQSPSNKVTEKGKDVELRCDPISGHTALYWYRQSLGQGLEFLIYFQGNSAPDKSGLPSDRFSAERTGGSVSTLTIQRTQQEDSAVYLCASSPRDYRDNEQFFGPGTRLTVL.

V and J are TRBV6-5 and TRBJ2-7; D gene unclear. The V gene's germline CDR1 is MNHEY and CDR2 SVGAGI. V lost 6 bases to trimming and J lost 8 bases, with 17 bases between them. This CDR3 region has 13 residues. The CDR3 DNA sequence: TGTGCCAGCAGATTAGCCACACCCTCCAAGCAGTACTTC. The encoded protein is CASRLATPSKQYF.

The CDR3 loop reads CASRIGGASTDTQYF. For the CDR3, the DNA is TGCGCCAGCAGAATTGGCGGGGCTAGCACAGATACGCAGTATTTT. The rearrangement joins TRBV5-1 to TRBJ2-3; the D gene is possibly TRBD2 (6 bases). This CDR3 spans 15 amino acids. Germline loops: CDR1 SGHRS, CDR2 YFSETQ. V was pared by 5 bases and J by 0 bases, with 13 bases between. Supplemented by reference TRBV5-1 and TRBJ2-3, the full variable domain reads KAGVTQTPRYLIKTRGQQVTLSCSPISGHRSVSWYQQTPGQGLQFLFEYFSETQRNKGNFPGRFSGRQFSNSRSEMNVSTLELGDSALYLCASRIGGASTDTQYFGPGTRLTVL.

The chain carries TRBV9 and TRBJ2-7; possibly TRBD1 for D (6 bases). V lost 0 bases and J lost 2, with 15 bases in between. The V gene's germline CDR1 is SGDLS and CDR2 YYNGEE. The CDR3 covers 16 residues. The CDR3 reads CASSVGPQGLTYEQYF. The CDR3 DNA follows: TGTGCCAGCAGCGTAGGACCCCAGGGGCTAACCTACGAGCAGTACTTC.

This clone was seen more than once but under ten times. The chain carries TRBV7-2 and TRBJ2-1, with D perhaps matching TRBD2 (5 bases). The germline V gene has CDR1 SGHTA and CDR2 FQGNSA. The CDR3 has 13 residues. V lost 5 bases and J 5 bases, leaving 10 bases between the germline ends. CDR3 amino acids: CASSPWGDNEQFF. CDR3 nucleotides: TGTGCCAGCAGCCCCTGGGGAGACAATGAGCAGTTCTTC. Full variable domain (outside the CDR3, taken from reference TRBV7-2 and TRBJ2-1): GAGVSQSPSNKVTEKGKDVELRCDPISGHTALYWYRQSLGQGLEFLIYFQGNSAPDKSGLPSDRFSAERTGGSVSTLTIQRTQQEDSAVYLCASSPWGDNEQFFGPGTRLTVL.

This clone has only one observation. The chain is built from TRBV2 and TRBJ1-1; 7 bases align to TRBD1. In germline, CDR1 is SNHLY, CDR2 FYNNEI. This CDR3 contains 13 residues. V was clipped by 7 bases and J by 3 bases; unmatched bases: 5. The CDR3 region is CASTKDRDTEAFF. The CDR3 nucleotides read TGTGCCAGCACCAAAGACAGGGACACTGAAGCTTTCTTT.

CDR3: CASSEPGRAYEQYF. CDR3 coding DNA: TGTGCCAGCAGTGAGCCCGGCAGGGCCTACGAGCAGTACTTC. The chain links TRBV25-1 to TRBJ2-7; tentative D call: TRBD1 (5 bases). This CDR3 is 14 amino acids long. CDR1 is MGHDK, CDR2 SYGVNS, per germline. V was cut by 3 bases and J by 2 bases, with 11 bases left in between.

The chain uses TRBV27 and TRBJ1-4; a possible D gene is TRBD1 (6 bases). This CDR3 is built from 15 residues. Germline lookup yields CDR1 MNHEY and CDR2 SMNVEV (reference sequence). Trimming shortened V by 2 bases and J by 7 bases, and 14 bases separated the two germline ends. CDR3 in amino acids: CASSLQNNRVEKLFF. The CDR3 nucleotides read TGTGCCAGCAGTTTACAAAATAACAGGGTTGAAAAACTGTTTTTT.

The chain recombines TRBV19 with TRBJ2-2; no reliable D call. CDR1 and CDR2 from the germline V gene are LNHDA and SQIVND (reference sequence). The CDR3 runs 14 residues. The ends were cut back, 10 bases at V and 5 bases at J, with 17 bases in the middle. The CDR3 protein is CATLGAQRTGELFF. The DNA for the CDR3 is TGTGCCACCCTAGGCGCCCAGCGAACCGGGGAGCTGTTTTTT. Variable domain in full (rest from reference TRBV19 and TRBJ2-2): DGGITQSPKYLFRKEGQNVTLSCEQNLNHDAMYWYRQDPGQGLRLIYYSQIVNDFQKGDIAEGYSVSREKKESFPLTVTSAQKNPTAFYLCATLGAQRTGELFFGEGSRLTVL.

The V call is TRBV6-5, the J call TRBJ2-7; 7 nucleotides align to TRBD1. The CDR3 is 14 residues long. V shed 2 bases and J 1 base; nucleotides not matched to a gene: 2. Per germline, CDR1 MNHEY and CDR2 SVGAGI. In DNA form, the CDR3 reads TGTGCCAGCAGTTACGACAGGGAATCCTACGAGCAGTACTTC. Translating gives CASSYDRESYEQYF.

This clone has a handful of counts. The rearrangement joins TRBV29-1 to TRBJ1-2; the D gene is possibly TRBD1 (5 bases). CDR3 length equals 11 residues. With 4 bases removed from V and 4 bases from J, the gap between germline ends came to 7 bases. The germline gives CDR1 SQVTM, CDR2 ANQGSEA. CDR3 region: CSVGGVYGYTF. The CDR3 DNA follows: TGCAGCGTTGGGGGGGTCTATGGCTACACCTTC.

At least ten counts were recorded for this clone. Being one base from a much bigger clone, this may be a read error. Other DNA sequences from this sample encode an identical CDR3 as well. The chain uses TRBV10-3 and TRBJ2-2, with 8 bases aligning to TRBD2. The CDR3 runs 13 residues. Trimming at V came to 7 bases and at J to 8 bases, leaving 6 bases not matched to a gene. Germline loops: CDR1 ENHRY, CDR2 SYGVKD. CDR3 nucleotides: TGTGCCATCAACGGGGGGGCAGCGGGGGAGCTGTTTTTT. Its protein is CAINGGAAGELFF.

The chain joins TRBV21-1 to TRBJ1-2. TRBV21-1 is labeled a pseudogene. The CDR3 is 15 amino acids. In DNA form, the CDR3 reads TGTGCCAGCAGCAAAGATGGCCCTGGAGAGTTTGGCTACACCTTC. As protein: CASSKDGPGEFGYTF.

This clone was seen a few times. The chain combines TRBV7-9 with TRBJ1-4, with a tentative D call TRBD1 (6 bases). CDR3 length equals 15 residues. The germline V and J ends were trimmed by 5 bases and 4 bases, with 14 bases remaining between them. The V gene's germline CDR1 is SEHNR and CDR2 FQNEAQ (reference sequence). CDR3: CASSHAGAINEKLFF. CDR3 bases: TGTGCCAGCAGCCACGCGGGGGCCATTAATGAAAAACTGTTTTTT.

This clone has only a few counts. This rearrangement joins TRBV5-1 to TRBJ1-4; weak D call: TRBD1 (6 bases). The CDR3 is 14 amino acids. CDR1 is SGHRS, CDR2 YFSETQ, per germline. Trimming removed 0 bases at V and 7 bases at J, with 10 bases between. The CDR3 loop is CASSLEGGGEKLFF. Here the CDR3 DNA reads TGCGCCAGCAGCTTGGAGGGAGGGGGTGAAAAACTGTTTTTT.

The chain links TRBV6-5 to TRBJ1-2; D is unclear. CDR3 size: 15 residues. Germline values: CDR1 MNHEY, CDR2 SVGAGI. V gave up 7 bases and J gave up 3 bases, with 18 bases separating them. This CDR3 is CASTLGRSVDYGYTF. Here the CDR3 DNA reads TGTGCCAGCACTCTCGGTCGGTCTGTGGACTATGGCTACACCTTC.

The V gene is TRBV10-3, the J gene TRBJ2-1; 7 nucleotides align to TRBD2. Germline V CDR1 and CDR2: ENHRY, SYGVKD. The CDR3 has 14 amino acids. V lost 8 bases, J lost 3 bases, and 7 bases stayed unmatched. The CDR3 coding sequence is TGTGCCATCGTTGGCGGGAGCTTCTACAATGAGCAGTTCTTC. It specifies CAIVGGSFYNEQFF.

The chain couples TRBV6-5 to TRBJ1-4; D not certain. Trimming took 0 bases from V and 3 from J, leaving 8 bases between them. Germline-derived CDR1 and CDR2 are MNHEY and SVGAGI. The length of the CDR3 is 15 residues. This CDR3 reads CASSYSRKSNEKLFF. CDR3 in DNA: TGTGCCAGCAGTTACTCCAGAAAGTCTAATGAAAAACTGTTTTTT.

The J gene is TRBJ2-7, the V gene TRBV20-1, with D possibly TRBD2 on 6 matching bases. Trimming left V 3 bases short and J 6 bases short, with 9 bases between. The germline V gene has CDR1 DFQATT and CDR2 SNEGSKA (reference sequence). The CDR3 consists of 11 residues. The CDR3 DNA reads TGCAGTGCTAGTCGGGGGAGCGAGCAGTACTTC. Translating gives CSASRGSEQYF.

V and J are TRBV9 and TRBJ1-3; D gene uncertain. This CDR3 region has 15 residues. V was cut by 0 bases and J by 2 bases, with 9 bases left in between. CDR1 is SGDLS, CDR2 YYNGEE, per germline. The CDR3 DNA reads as TGTGCCAGCAGCGTAGGTCATACAGCTGGAAACACCATATATTTT. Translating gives CASSVGHTAGNTIYF.

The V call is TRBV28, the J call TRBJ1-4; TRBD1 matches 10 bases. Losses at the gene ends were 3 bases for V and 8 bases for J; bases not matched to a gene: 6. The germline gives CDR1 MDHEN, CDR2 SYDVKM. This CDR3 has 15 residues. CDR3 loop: CASSLGDRGGEKLFF. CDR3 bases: TGTGCCAGCAGTTTGGGGGACAGGGGAGGAGAAAAACTGTTTTTT.

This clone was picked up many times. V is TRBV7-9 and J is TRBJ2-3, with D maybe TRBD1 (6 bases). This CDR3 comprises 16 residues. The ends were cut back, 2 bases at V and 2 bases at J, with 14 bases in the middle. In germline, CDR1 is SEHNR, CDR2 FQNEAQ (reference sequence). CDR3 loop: CASSLPGVEITDTQYF. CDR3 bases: TGTGCCAGCAGCTTACCAGGGGTAGAAATCACAGATACGCAGTATTTT. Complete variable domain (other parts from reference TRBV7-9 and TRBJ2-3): DTGVSQNPRHKITKRGQNVTFRCDPISEHNRLYWYRQTLGQGPEFLTYFQNEAQLEKSRLLSDRFSAERPKGSFSTLEIQRTEQGDSAMYLCASSLPGVEITDTQYFGPGTRLTVL.

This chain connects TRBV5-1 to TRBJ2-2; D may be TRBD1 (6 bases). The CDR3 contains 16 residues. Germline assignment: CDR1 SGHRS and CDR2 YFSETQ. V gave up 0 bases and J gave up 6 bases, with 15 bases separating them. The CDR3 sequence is CASSLAGKQGAGELFF. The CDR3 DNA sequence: TGCGCCAGCAGCTTGGCCGGGAAACAGGGCGCCGGGGAGCTGTTTTTT. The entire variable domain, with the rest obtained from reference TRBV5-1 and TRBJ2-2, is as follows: KAGVTQTPRYLIKTRGQQVTLSCSPISGHRSVSWYQQTPGQGLQFLFEYFSETQRNKGNFPGRFSGRQFSNSRSEMNVSTLELGDSALYLCASSLAGKQGAGELFFGEGSRLTVL.

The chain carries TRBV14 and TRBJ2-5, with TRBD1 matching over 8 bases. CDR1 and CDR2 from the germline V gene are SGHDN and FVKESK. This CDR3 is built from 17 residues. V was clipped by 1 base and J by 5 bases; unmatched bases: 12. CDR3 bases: TGTGCCAGCAGCCAAGGGCGCAGGGGGCATTTGGTGGAGACCCAGTACTTC. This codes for CASSQGRRGHLVETQYF.

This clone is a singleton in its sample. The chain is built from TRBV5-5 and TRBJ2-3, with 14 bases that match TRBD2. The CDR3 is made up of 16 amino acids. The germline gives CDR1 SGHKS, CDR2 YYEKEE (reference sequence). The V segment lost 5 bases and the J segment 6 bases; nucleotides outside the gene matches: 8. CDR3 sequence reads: CASSTPGLAGVDTQYF. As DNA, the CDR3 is TGTGCCAGCAGTACACCGGGACTAGCGGGAGTGGATACGCAGTATTTT. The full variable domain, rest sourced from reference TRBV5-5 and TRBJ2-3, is DAGVTQSPTHLIKTRGQQVTLRCSPISGHKSVSWYQQVLGQGPQFIFQYYEKEERGRGNFPDRFSARQFPNYSSELNVNALLLGDSALYLCASSTPGLAGVDTQYFGPGTRLTVL.

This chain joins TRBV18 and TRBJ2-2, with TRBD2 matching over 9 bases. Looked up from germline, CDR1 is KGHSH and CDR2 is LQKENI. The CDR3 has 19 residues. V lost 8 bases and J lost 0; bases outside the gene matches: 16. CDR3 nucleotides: TGTGCCAGCCCCCCGGCTAGCGGGATCGACATTTCGAACACCGGGGAGCTGTTTTTT. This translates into CASPPASGIDISNTGELFF.

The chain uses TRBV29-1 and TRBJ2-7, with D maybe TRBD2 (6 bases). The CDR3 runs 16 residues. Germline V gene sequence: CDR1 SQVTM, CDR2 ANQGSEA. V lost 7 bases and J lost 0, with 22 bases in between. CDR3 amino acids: CSAQGRGSGYSYEQYF. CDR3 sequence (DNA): TGCAGCGCCCAGGGACGTGGCAGCGGGTACTCCTACGAGCAGTACTTC.

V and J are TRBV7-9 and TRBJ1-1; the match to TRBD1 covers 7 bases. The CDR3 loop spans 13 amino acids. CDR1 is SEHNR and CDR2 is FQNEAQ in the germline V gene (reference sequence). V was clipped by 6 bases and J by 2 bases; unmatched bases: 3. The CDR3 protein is CASRRQGNTEAFF. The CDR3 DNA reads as TGTGCCAGCAGACGACAGGGCAACACTGAAGCTTTCTTT.

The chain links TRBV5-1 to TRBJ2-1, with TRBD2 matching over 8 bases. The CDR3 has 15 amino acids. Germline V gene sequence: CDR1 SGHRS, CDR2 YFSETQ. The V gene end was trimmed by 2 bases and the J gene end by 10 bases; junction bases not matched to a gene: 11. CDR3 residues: CASSFPESGSGEQFF. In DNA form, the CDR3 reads TGCGCCAGCAGCTTTCCTGAAAGCGGGAGTGGGGAGCAGTTCTTC.

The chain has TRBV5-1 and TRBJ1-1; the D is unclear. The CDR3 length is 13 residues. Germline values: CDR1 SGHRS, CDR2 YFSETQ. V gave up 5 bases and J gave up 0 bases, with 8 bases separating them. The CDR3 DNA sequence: TGCGCCAGCAGTCCGCTATTGAACACTGAAGCTTTCTTT. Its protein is CASSPLLNTEAFF.